The rows below give T cell receptor beta chains drawn from one sample of a study of T-cell memory formation after mild COVID-19. TCRdb recomputed calls from the 5' RACE reads with MiXCR, one row per CDR3 protein. The data hold 450,000 to 650,000 distinct CDR3 sequences, with about 20% observed a single time. The sample taken for sequencing was PBMCs or a T cell subset sorted from them (not recorded which). The receptor set was obtained from an adult woman who had mild COVID-19 (a few samples of this study predate the infection). Cell type and time point are not known. The CDR3 runs from the conserved cysteine through the conserved F or W. A D gene is named only where the DNA matches it firmly. Some rows have no size entry. The others give once, few or many, or a class for an expanded clone.

V gene	D gene	clone size	J gene	CDR3 protein	CDR3 DNA
TRBV27	.	few	TRBJ1-2	CASSFPGAPYGYTF	TGTGCCAGCAGTTTTCCGGGAGCGCCCTATGGCTACACCTTC
TRBV11-2	.	.	TRBJ1-4	CASSRIRGEKLFF	TGTGCCAGCAGCCGTATTCGGGGCGAAAAACTGTTTTTT
TRBV5-1	.	few	TRBJ1-2	CASSSNKKDRQLNYGYTF	TGCGCCAGCAGCTCCAATAAAAAGGACAGACAGCTTAACTATGGCTACACCTTC
TRBV2	TRBD1	few	TRBJ2-3	CASTSRDRYTDTQYF	TGTGCCAGTACATCCCGGGACAGGTACACAGATACGCAGTATTTT
TRBV5-1	TRBD2	.	TRBJ2-7	CASSALAGVRTTEQYF	TGCGCCAGCAGCGCTTTAGCGGGGGTGCGAACTACGGAGCAGTACTTC
TRBV7-2	TRBD2	few	TRBJ2-3	CASSFSGGTRVHDTQYF	TGTGCCAGCAGCTTCTCTGGCGGGACTAGAGTGCACGATACGCAGTATTTT
TRBV20-1	TRBD2	few	TRBJ2-1	CSAPQLAVKYNEQFF	TGCAGTGCTCCACAACTAGCGGTCAAATACAATGAGCAGTTCTTC
TRBV9	TRBD2	.	TRBJ2-5	CASSVGGLAGTLQETQYF	TGTGCCAGCAGCGTAGGGGGACTAGCGGGGACACTCCAAGAGACCCAGTACTTC
TRBV7-7	.	.	TRBJ2-5	CASSLAEVRYQETQYF	TGTGCCAGCAGCTTAGCGGAGGTTCGGTACCAAGAGACCCAGTACTTC
TRBV7-2	.	few	TRBJ2-5	CASSTRASYQETQYF	TGTGCCAGCAGCACCCGAGCCAGTTACCAAGAGACCCAGTACTTC
TRBV7-9	TRBD2	.	TRBJ2-3	CASSSGLAGFGDTQYF	TGTGCCAGCAGCTCGGGACTAGCGGGATTTGGAGATACGCAGTATTTT
TRBV19	.	few	TRBJ1-2	CASSIVYRMGYTF	TGTGCCAGTAGTATAGTGTATCGGATGGGCTACACCTTC
TRBV12-3/TRBV12-4	.	few	TRBJ1-1	CASTTGTLATNTEAFF	TGTGCCAGCACCACAGGGACCCTTGCTACGAACACTGAAGCTTTCTTT
TRBV7-9	TRBD1	few	TRBJ1-4	CASSEGTGGEKLFF	TGTGCCAGCAGCGAAGGGACAGGGGGCGAAAAACTGTTTTTT
TRBV19	.	.	TRBJ1-5	CASRGVTGFSNQPQHF	TGTGCCAGTAGGGGTGTTACGGGTTTTAGCAATCAGCCCCAGCATTTT
TRBV6-6	.	few	TRBJ1-5	CASSYSRVQPQHF	TGTGCCAGCAGTTACAGTAGGGTTCAGCCCCAGCATTTT
TRBV10-3	TRBD2	.	TRBJ2-7	CAISESLAGDHSYEQYF	TGTGCCATCAGTGAGTCGCTAGCGGGGGACCACTCCTACGAGCAGTACTTC
TRBV6-2/TRBV6-3	.	few	TRBJ2-7	CASSYATYEQYF	TGTGCCAGCAGTTATGCGACCTACGAGCAGTACTTC
TRBV20-1	TRBD1	.	TRBJ1-2	CSARTGGRGYTF	TGCAGTGCTCGGACAGGAGGACGGGGCTACACCTTC
TRBV7-7	.	.	TRBJ2-2	CASRPDSYTGELFF	TGTGCCAGCAGACCCGACAGTTACACCGGGGAGCTGTTTTTT
TRBV7-3	TRBD1	many	TRBJ2-7	CASSRQGAGEQYF	TGTGCCAGCAGCAGACAGGGGGCTGGCGAGCAGTACTTC
TRBV7-9	.	.	TRBJ1-5	CASSLGGPGWQPQHF	TGTGCCAGCAGCTTAGGGGGCCCGGGTTGGCAGCCCCAGCATTTT
TRBV20-1	.	few	TRBJ2-1	CSARDERVQFF	TGCAGTGCTAGAGATGAGAGGGTTCAGTTCTTC